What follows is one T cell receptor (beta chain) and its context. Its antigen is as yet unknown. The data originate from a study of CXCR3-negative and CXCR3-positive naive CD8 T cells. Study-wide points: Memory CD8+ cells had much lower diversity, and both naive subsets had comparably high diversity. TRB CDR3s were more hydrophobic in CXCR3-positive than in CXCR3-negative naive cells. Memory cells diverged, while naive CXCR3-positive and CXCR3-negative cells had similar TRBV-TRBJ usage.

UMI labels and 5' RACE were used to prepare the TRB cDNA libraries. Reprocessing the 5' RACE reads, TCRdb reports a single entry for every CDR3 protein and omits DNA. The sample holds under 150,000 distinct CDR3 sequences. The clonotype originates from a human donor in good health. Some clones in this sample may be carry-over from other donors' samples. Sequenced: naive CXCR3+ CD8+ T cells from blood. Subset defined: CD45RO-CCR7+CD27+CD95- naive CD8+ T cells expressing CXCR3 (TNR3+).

The CDR3 sequence is CASSVATGQNTEAFF. The chain combines TRBV9 with TRBJ1-1. The germline CDR1 and CDR2 sequences are SGDLS and YYNGEE. CDR3 length: 15 residues.